This T cell receptor (beta chain) was recorded in a study of blood T cells in healthy people across ages. The CDR3 has 14 residues. V was cut by 9 bases and J by 4 bases, with 16 bases left in between. Germline V gene data show CDR1 as MDHEN and CDR2 as SYDVKM. Findings and caveats of the study: In the absence of known donor CMV status, changes in expanded clonotypes were possibly confounded.

This clonotype was observed at least ten times. Its antigen is still unknown. Using a J-beta primer mix together with a sample-barcoded 5' primer, a second PCR was run for about 6 to 11 cycles. A single record per CDR3 protein comes from TCRdb applying MiXCR to the 5' RACE reads. The sample has over 550,000 distinct CDR3 sequences, about 30% seen once; the top ten hold around a sixth. The origin of this receptor is a woman older than 75 in good health. Material for sequencing was blood. The chain couples TRBV28 to TRBJ2-1, with a possible D match to TRBD1 (7 bases). The CDR3 here is CASRRGRGYNEQFF. CDR3 in DNA: TGTGCCAGTCGGAGGGGGCGAGGGTACAATGAGCAGTTCTTC. The full variable domain, with the rest looked up from reference TRBV28 and TRBJ2-1, is DVKVTQSSRYLVKRTGEKVFLECVQDMDHENMFWYRQDPGLGLRLIYFSYDVKMKEKGDIPEGYSVSREKKERFSLILESASTNQTSMYLCASRRGRGYNEQFFGPGTRLTVL.